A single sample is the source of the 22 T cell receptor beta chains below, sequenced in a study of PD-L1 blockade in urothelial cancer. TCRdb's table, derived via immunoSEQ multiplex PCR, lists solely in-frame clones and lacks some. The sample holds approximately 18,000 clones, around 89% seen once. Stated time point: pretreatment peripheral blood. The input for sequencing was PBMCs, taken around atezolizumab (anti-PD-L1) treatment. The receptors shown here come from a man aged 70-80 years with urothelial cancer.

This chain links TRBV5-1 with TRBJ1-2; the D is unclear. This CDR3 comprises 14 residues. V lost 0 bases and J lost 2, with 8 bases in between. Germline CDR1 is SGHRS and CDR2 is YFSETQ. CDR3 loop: CASSLGTGNYGYTF. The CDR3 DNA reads TGCGCCAGCAGCTTGGGTACGGGGAACTATGGCTACACCTTC.

CDR3 amino acids: CASSTEANYGYTF. CDR3 DNA: TGTGCCAGCAGTACAGAAGCTAACTATGGCTACACCTTC. The chain carries TRBV7-8 and TRBJ1-2; D remains unclear. The CDR3 runs 13 residues. CDR1 SGHVS and CDR2 FQNEAQ come from the germline V gene. V was trimmed by 6 bases and J by 0 bases, leaving 8 bases between them.

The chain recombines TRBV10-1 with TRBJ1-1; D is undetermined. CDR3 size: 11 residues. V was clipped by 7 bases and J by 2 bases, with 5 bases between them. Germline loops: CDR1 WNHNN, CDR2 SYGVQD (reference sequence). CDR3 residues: CASKSNTEAFF. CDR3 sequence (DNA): TGCGCCAGCAAGAGCAACACTGAAGCTTTCTTT.

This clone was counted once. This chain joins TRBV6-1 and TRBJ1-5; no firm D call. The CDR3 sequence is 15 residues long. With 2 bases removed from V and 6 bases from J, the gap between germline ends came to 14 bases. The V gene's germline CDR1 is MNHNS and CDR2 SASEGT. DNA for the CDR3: TGTGCCAGCAGTGAATTCCCGGGGAAGTCTCAGCCCCAGCATTTT. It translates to CASSEFPGKSQPQHF.

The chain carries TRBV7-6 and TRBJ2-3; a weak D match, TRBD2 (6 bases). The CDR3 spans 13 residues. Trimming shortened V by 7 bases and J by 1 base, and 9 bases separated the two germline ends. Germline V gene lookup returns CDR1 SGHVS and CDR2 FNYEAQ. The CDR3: CASTGGGTDTQYF. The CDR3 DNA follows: TGTGCCAGCACCGGCGGGGGCACAGATACGCAGTATTTT.

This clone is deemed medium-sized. The CDR3 here is CASSLAPGTGGLYEQYF. The CDR3 nucleotides read TGTGCCAGCAGCTTAGCCCCCGGGACAGGGGGCCTCTACGAGCAGTACTTC. This rearrangement joins TRBV7-9 to TRBJ2-7; 12 positions agree with TRBD1. The germline V gene encodes CDR1 SEHNR and CDR2 FQNEAQ (reference sequence). This CDR3 region has 17 residues. V lost 0 bases, J lost 3 bases, and 6 bases stayed unmatched.

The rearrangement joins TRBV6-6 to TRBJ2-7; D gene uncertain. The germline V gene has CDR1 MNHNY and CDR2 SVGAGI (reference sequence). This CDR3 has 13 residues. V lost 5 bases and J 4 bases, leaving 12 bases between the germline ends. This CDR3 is CASSNILSYEQYF. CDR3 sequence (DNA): TGTGCCAGCAGTAACATACTATCTTACGAGCAGTACTTC.

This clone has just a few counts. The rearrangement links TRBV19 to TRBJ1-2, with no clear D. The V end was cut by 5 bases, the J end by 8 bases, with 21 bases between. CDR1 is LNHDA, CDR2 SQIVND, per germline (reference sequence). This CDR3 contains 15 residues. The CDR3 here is CASSPQARPFDGYTF. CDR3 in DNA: TGTGCCAGTAGTCCCCAAGCGCGACCTTTCGACGGCTACACCTTC.

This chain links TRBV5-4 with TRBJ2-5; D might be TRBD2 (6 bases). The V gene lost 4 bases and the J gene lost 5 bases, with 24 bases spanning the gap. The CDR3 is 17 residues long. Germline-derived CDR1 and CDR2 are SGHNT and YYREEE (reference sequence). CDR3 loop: CASSLSHRTGDGETQYF. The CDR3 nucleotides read TGTGCCAGCAGCCTATCACATCGAACGGGGGATGGGGAGACCCAGTACTTC.

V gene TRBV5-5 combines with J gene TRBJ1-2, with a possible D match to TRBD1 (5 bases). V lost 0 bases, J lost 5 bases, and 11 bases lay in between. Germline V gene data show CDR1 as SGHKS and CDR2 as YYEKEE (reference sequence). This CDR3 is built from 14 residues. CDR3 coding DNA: TGTGCCAGCAGCTTGGGCAGGGAAGGATATGGCTACACCTTC. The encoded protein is CASSLGREGYGYTF.

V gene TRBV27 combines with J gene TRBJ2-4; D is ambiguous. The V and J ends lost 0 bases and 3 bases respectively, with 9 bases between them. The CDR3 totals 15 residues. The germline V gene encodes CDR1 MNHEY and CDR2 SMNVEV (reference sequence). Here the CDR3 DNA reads TGTGCCAGCAGTTTATCCGGGTTCGGCAAAAACATTCAGTACTTC. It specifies CASSLSGFGKNIQYF.

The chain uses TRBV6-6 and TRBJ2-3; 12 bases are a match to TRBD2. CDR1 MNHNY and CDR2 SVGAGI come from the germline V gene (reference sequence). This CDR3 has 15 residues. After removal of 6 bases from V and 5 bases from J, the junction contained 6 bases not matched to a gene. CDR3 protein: CASRSSGGAGDTQYF. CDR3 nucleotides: TGTGCCAGCAGGTCTAGCGGGGGGGCCGGAGATACGCAGTATTTT.

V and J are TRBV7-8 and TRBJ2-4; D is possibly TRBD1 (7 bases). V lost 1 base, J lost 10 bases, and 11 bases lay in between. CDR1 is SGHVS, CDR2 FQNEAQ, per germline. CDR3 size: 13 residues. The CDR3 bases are TGTGCCAGCAGCTTAGTCCCAGGGGGGATTCAGTACTTC. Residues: CASSLVPGGIQYF.

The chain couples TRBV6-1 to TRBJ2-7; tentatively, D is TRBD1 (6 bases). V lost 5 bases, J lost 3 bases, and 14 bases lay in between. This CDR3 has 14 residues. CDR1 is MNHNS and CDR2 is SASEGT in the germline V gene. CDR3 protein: CASSKDRGGYEQYF. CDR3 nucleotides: TGTGCCAGCAGTAAGGACAGAGGTGGCTACGAGCAGTACTTC.

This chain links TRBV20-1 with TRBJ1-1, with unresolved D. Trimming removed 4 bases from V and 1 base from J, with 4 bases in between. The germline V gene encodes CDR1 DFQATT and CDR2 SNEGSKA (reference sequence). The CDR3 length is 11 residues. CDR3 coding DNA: TGCAGTGCTATCCAGAACACTGAAGCTTTCTTT. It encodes CSAIQNTEAFF.

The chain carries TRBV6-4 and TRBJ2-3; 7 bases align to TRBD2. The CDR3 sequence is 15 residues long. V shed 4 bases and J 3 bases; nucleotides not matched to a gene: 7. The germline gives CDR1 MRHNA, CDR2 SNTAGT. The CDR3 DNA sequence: TGTGCCAGCAGTGCAACCCAGCGGGGAACAGATACGCAGTATTTT. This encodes CASSATQRGTDTQYF.

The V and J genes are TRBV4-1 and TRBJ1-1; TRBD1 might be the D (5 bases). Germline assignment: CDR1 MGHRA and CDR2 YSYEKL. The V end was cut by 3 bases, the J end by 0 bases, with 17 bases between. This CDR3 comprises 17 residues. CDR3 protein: CASSQWGVGGLNTEAFF. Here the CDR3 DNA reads TGCGCCAGCAGCCAGTGGGGGGTGGGGGGATTGAACACTGAAGCTTTCTTT.

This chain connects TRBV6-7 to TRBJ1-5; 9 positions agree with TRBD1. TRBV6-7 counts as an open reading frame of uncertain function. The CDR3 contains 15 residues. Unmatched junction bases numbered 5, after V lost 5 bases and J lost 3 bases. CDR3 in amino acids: CASSNGTGTNQPQHF. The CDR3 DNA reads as TGTGCCAGCAGTAACGGGACAGGGACCAATCAGCCCCAGCATTTT.

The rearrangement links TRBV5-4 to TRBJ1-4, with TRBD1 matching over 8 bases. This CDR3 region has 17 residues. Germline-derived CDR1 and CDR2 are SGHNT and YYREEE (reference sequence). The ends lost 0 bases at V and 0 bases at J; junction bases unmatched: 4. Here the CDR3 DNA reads TGTGCCAGCAGCTTGGACAGGGGGGCATCAACTAATGAAAAACTGTTTTTT. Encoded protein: CASSLDRGASTNEKLFF.

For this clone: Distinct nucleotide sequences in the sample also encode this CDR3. CDR3 in amino acids: CASSSGQENYGYTF. CDR3 bases: TGTGCCAGCAGCTCCGGACAGGAGAACTATGGCTACACCTTC. The genes are TRBV5-6 and TRBJ1-2; 7 positions agree with TRBD1. V was pared by 3 bases and J by 2 bases, with 4 bases of the junction left unmatched. The CDR3 totals 14 residues. Germline CDR1 and CDR2: SGHDT and YYEEEE.

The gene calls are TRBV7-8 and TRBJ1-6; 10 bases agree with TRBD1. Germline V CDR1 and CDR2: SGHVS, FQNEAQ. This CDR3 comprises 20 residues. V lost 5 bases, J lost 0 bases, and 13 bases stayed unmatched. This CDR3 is CASSPDRGLSLSSYNSPLHF. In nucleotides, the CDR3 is TGTGCCAGCAGCCCCGACAGGGGGCTTTCCCTAAGCTCCTATAATTCACCCCTCCACTTT. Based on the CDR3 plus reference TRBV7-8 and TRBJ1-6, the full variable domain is GAGVSQSPRYKVAKRGQDVALRCDPISGHVSLFWYQQALGQGPEFLTYFQNEAQLDKSGLPSDRFFAERPEGSVSTLKIQRTQQEDSAVYLCASSPDRGLSLSSYNSPLHFGNGTRLTVT.

The CDR3: CAISDLEGGIQPQHF. The CDR3 DNA reads TGTGCCATCAGTGACCTCGAGGGTGGAATCCAGCCCCAGCATTTT. The chain employs TRBV10-3 and TRBJ1-5; D not resolved. The length of the CDR3 is 15 residues. V lost 3 bases and J 7 bases, leaving 16 bases between the germline ends. The germline gives CDR1 ENHRY, CDR2 SYGVKD.